The 26 T cell receptor beta chains reported below all come from one sample, sequenced in a study of beta chain features in type 1 diabetes. All of the isolated RNA was reverse transcribed, so expressed TCRB transcripts were sequenced. TCRdb's table, derived via immunoSEQ multiplex PCR, lists solely in-frame clones and lacks some. The table lists about 350,000 clones, 20% of them singletons. The sample consisted of naive CD4+ T cells from blood. These receptors were collected from a young woman in good health.

In this sample, this clone turned up a few times. The chain recombines TRBV11-2 with TRBJ2-7; 10 bases are a match to TRBD2. The junction had 8 bases not matched to a gene; V was cut back by 0 bases and J by 6 bases. The CDR3 contains 16 residues. The germline gives CDR1 SGHAT, CDR2 FQNNGV. The CDR3 spells CASSLEEGRLAGEQYF. The DNA for the CDR3 is TGTGCCAGCAGCTTAGAGGAGGGTAGACTAGCGGGCGAGCAGTACTTC.

The chain has TRBV9 and TRBJ2-1; 8 positions agree with TRBD1. Germline V gene lookup returns CDR1 SGDLS and CDR2 YYNGEE. The ends lost 1 base at V and 4 bases at J; junction bases unmatched: 1. The length of the CDR3 is 14 residues. CDR3 amino acids: CASSVQGAYNEQFF. CDR3 bases: TGTGCCAGCAGCGTACAGGGGGCATACAATGAGCAGTTCTTC.

This clone was found a few times. This chain links TRBV29-1 with TRBJ2-5; tentatively, D is TRBD2 (5 bases). Deletions cut 7 bases from V and 2 bases from J, with 17 bases between. Germline V gene data show CDR1 as SQVTM and CDR2 as ANQGSEA. This CDR3 has 14 residues. The CDR3 DNA is TGCAGCGCCGCGGGCAGTCGAACGCAAGAGACCCAGTACTTC. Protein: CSAAGSRTQETQYF.

The chain uses TRBV5-1 and TRBJ2-7, with TRBD2 identical over 9 bases. V shed 6 bases and J 1 base; nucleotides not matched to a gene: 5. Looked up from germline, CDR1 is SGHRS and CDR2 is YFSETQ. This CDR3 contains 14 residues. The CDR3 sequence: CASTLTSGSYEQYF. The DNA for the CDR3 is TGCGCCAGCACTTTGACTAGCGGATCCTACGAGCAGTACTTC.

The chain links TRBV30 to TRBJ2-7, with unresolved D. The length of the CDR3 is 15 residues. Germline CDR1 GTSNPN, CDR2 SVGIG (reference sequence). The V end was cut by 1 base, the J end by 3 bases, with 16 bases between. The CDR3 reads CAWSAPRITIYEQYF. The CDR3 bases are TGTGCCTGGAGTGCACCCAGGATAACCATCTACGAGCAGTACTTC. The full variable domain, with the rest looked up from reference TRBV30 and TRBJ2-7, is SQTIHQWPATLVQPVGSPLSLECTVEGTSNPNLYWYRQAAGRGLQLLFYSVGIGQISSEVPQNLSASRPQDRQFILSSKKLLLSDSGFYLCAWSAPRITIYEQYFGPGTRLTVT.

The V and J genes are TRBV19 and TRBJ1-2; D remains unclear. The ends were cut back, 5 bases at V and 7 bases at J, with 17 bases in the middle. Germline values: CDR1 LNHDA, CDR2 SQIVND (reference sequence). CDR3 length: 14 amino acids. The CDR3: CASSGGYTSGGYTF. The CDR3, as DNA: TGTGCCAGTAGTGGAGGCTATACCTCCGGTGGCTACACCTTC.

The J gene is TRBJ2-5, the V gene TRBV5-1, with 8 nucleotides matching TRBD2. Germline V CDR1 and CDR2: SGHRS, YFSETQ. The CDR3 contains 15 residues. After removal of 3 bases from V and 3 bases from J, the junction contained 7 bases not matched to a gene. The CDR3 region is CASSSTAGVKETQYF. CDR3 nucleotides: TGCGCCAGCAGCTCAACAGCGGGAGTAAAAGAGACCCAGTACTTC.

V usage is TRBV30 and J usage is TRBJ1-2; 7 positions match TRBD1. This CDR3 is 11 amino acids long. The J segment lost 10 bases and the V segment lost 2 bases, leaving 4 bases of the junction unmatched. Germline V gene data show CDR1 as GTSNPN and CDR2 as SVGIG (reference sequence). The CDR3 sequence: CAWSTTGFYTF. CDR3 coding DNA: TGTGCCTGGAGTACGACAGGGTTCTACACCTTC. The complete variable domain, with remaining parts taken from reference TRBV30 and TRBJ1-2, reads SQTIHQWPATLVQPVGSPLSLECTVEGTSNPNLYWYRQAAGRGLQLLFYSVGIGQISSEVPQNLSASRPQDRQFILSSKKLLLSDSGFYLCAWSTTGFYTFGSGTRLTVV.

The rearrangement uses TRBV7-6 and TRBJ2-1; D may be TRBD2 (6 bases). The V gene lost 3 bases and the J gene lost 10 bases, with 19 bases spanning the gap. Germline V CDR1 and CDR2: SGHVS, FNYEAQ. The CDR3 runs to 15 residues. The CDR3 sequence: CASSFGTRQYGEQFF. The CDR3, as DNA: TGTGCCAGCAGCTTCGGGACTCGCCAGTACGGGGAGCAGTTCTTC.

This clone was counted between two and nine times. CDR3 nucleotides: TGTGCCAGCAGCTTCCAACAGGGGAGTCAGCCCCAGCATTTT. This sequence encodes CASSFQQGSQPQHF. This chain connects TRBV7-2 to TRBJ1-5; 7 bases are shared with TRBD1. This CDR3 is 14 amino acids long. Germline V gives CDR1 SGHTA, CDR2 FQGNSA. J was trimmed by 6 bases and V by 3 bases; bases with no gene match: 5.

The chain recombines TRBV30 with TRBJ2-5; TRBD2 matches at 8 bases. CDR1 is GTSNPN, CDR2 SVGIG, per germline (reference sequence). V gave up 4 bases and J gave up 7 bases; unmatched junction bases: 5. The CDR3 totals 12 residues. This chain's CDR3 is CAWKLAGGTQYF. The DNA for the CDR3 is TGTGCCTGGAAGTTGGCGGGAGGGACCCAGTACTTC.

V usage is TRBV5-1 and J usage is TRBJ2-3; tentatively, D is TRBD2 (5 bases). The germline CDR1 and CDR2 sequences are SGHRS and YFSETQ. This CDR3 is built from 14 residues. The ends were cut back, 4 bases at V and 6 bases at J, with 15 bases in the middle. The CDR3 region is CASSVGVTPDTQYF. In nucleotides, the CDR3 is TGCGCCAGCAGCGTCGGGGTTACCCCCGATACGCAGTATTTT.

This clone occurred a few times. The rearrangement joins TRBV2 to TRBJ2-7; unclear D gene. Trimming cost V 8 bases and J 4 bases, with 9 bases left between them. The germline V gene has CDR1 SNHLY and CDR2 FYNNEI. The CDR3 is 11 amino acids. CDR3 sequence reads: CASGANYEQYF. In DNA form, the CDR3 reads TGTGCCAGCGGTGCCAATTACGAGCAGTACTTC.

The chain carries TRBV11-1 and TRBJ2-3, with D maybe TRBD2 (6 bases). This CDR3 region has 15 residues. V dropped 4 bases and J dropped 4 bases, with 15 bases sitting between them. Germline V gene sequence: CDR1 SGHAT, CDR2 FQDESV (reference sequence). CDR3 protein: CASSSSGTVPDTQYF. Here the CDR3 DNA reads TGTGCCAGCAGCTCGTCCGGGACTGTGCCAGATACGCAGTATTTT.

The chain carries TRBV18 and TRBJ1-5; maybe TRBD1 (5 bases). Germline loops: CDR1 KGHSH, CDR2 LQKENI. This CDR3 is 15 amino acids long. With 3 bases removed from V and 3 bases from J, the gap between germline ends came to 12 bases. The CDR3 loop is CASSPLAGNNQPQHF. CDR3 nucleotide sequence: TGTGCCAGCTCACCCTTGGCAGGGAACAATCAGCCCCAGCATTTT.

CDR3 in amino acids: CASSVLAGVETQYF. CDR3 nucleotide sequence: TGTGCCAGCAGCGTCCTAGCGGGAGTGGAGACCCAGTACTTC. The chain has TRBV9 and TRBJ2-5; 10 bases line up with TRBD2. From germline, CDR1 is SGDLS and CDR2 YYNGEE. V gave up 2 bases and J gave up 5 bases; unmatched junction bases: 3. The CDR3 covers 14 residues.

The chain uses TRBV7-9 and TRBJ2-5; 9 nucleotides match TRBD2. The V gene end was trimmed by 3 bases and the J gene end by 1 base; junction bases not matched to a gene: 6. The length of the CDR3 is 16 residues. CDR1 is SEHNR and CDR2 is FQNEAQ in the germline V gene (reference sequence). Written as DNA, the CDR3 is TGTGCCAGCAGCTTGGGGAGCGGGGGGCTCCAAGAGACCCAGTACTTC. This translates into CASSLGSGGLQETQYF.

This clone was counted between two and nine times. The chain is built from TRBV30 and TRBJ2-3; 13 bases map to TRBD2. The V gene's germline CDR1 is GTSNPN and CDR2 SVGIG (reference sequence). The CDR3 runs to 17 residues. The V segment lost 6 bases and the J segment 3 bases; nucleotides outside the gene matches: 12. This CDR3 is CACSLFPTSGRTDTQYF. CDR3 coding DNA: TGTGCCTGTTCCCTCTTTCCGACTAGCGGGAGGACAGATACGCAGTATTTT.

The chain links TRBV4-2 to TRBJ2-1, with TRBD2 identical over 8 bases. The length of the CDR3 is 16 residues. V lost 0 bases and J lost 4; bases outside the gene matches: 5. Germline CDR1 is LGHNA and CDR2 is YNFKEQ. CDR3 sequence: CASSQDIQREYNEQFF. CDR3 DNA: TGTGCCAGCAGCCAAGACATCCAGCGGGAGTACAATGAGCAGTTCTTC.

The chain has TRBV5-1 and TRBJ1-2; 7 bases are shared with TRBD1. This CDR3 contains 17 residues. Germline CDR1 reads SGHRS; CDR2 reads YFSETQ. V shed 4 bases and J 0 bases; nucleotides not matched to a gene: 12. CDR3 bases: TGCGCCAGCAGCATGGTGACTGGGGGGACAGCTAACTATGGCTACACCTTC. Amino acids: CASSMVTGGTANYGYTF.

The V gene is TRBV5-1, the J gene TRBJ2-7; 7 bases agree with TRBD1. The V and J ends lost 7 bases and 0 bases, in that order; junction bases with no gene match: 7. The germline V gene encodes CDR1 SGHRS and CDR2 YFSETQ. The CDR3 sequence is 14 residues long. The CDR3, as DNA: TGCGCCAGCCAAAGGGACAGTACCTCCTACGAGCAGTACTTC. It translates to CASQRDSTSYEQYF.

The J gene is TRBJ1-1, the V gene TRBV29-1, with 9 bases lining up with TRBD1. The CDR3 length is 13 residues. V was clipped by 6 bases and J by 6 bases; unmatched bases: 8. Germline CDR1 reads SQVTM; CDR2 reads ANQGSEA. CDR3 DNA sequence: TGCAGCGTCACACCACAGGGGGCGTCTGAAGCTTTCTTT. Protein: CSVTPQGASEAFF.

This chain links TRBV2 with TRBJ1-1; a weak D match, TRBD1 (6 bases). Trimming took 0 bases from V and 8 from J, leaving 13 bases between them. Germline V gene sequence: CDR1 SNHLY, CDR2 FYNNEI. The CDR3 totals 14 residues. CDR3 DNA: TGTGCCAGCAGTGAAGCGGGGACGAGGGGGGAAGCTTTCTTT. This translates into CASSEAGTRGEAFF. The full variable domain, its missing parts supplied by reference TRBV2 and TRBJ1-1, is EPEVTQTPSHQVTQMGQEVILRCVPISNHLYFYWYRQILGQKVEFLVSFYNNEISEKSEIFDDQFSVERPDGSNFTLKIRSTKLEDSAMYFCASSEAGTRGEAFFGQGTRLTVV.

This chain links TRBV19 with TRBJ1-2; D perhaps matches TRBD1 (5 bases). V gave up 5 bases and J gave up 6 bases, with 16 bases separating them. Germline V gene data show CDR1 as LNHDA and CDR2 as SQIVND (reference sequence). This CDR3 has 14 residues. The DNA for the CDR3 is TGTGCCAGTAGTTTCCCGGAACAGGCGGATGGCTACACCTTC. Residues: CASSFPEQADGYTF. Full variable domain (rest looked up from reference TRBV19 and TRBJ1-2): DGGITQSPKYLFRKEGQNVTLSCEQNLNHDAMYWYRQDPGQGLRLIYYSQIVNDFQKGDIAEGYSVSREKKESFPLTVTSAQKNPTAFYLCASSFPEQADGYTFGSGTRLTVV.

The J gene is TRBJ2-5, the V gene TRBV10-3; TRBD1 matches 7 bases. V shed 6 bases and J 0 bases; nucleotides not matched to a gene: 7. Germline V gene data show CDR1 as ENHRY and CDR2 as SYGVKD. This CDR3 has 15 residues. The CDR3 DNA reads TGTGCCATCAGCGAATCGACAGGGTACCAAGAGACCCAGTACTTC. Its protein is CAISESTGYQETQYF.

The chain recombines TRBV4-1 with TRBJ2-4, with 14 bases fitting TRBD2. Losses at the gene ends were 4 bases for V and 4 bases for J; bases not matched to a gene: 6. Germline CDR1 is MGHRA and CDR2 is YSYEKL. This CDR3 is built from 17 residues. The CDR3 DNA reads as TGCGCCAGCAGCCCTTGGACTAGCGGGAGGCCTAAAAACATTCAGTACTTC. Translated: CASSPWTSGRPKNIQYF.